The 28 T cell receptor beta chains below were found in one sample sequenced in a study of CD8+ T cells in alopecia areata. Extraction of RNA preceded its reverse transcription into cDNA, which served as the sequencing template. Profiling relied on immunoSEQ multiplex PCR, and the TCRdb table lists in-frame clones only, not all of them. The repertoire holds hundreds of thousands of clones, with around three fifths as singletons. The treatment was: oral pan-JAK inhibitor, 5-10 mg twice daily. The sequenced sample was CD4+ T cells sorted from blood, obtained around week 54, from a patient treated with tofacitinib. Every receptor here comes from a human donor with alopecia areata.

The chain is built from TRBV27 and TRBJ1-1; tentative D call: TRBD1 (5 bases). Germline loops: CDR1 MNHEY, CDR2 SMNVEV (reference sequence). The CDR3 consists of 17 residues. V dropped 6 bases and J dropped 1 base, with 21 bases sitting between them. CDR3 region: CASSPGWQGVTNTEAFF. Here the CDR3 DNA reads TGTGCCAGCAGCCCAGGGTGGCAGGGAGTAACGAACACTGAAGCTTTCTTT.

The chain links TRBV7-9 to TRBJ1-3; D ambiguous. V was trimmed by 5 bases and J by 4 bases, leaving 15 bases between them. CDR3 size: 15 residues. The V gene's germline CDR1 is SEHNR and CDR2 FQNEAQ (reference sequence). The chain's CDR3 is CASSPRGRLGNTIYF. In nucleotides, the CDR3 is TGTGCCAGCAGCCCTCGAGGACGACTAGGAAACACCATATATTTT. Full variable domain (remainder filled in from reference TRBV7-9 and TRBJ1-3): DTGVSQNPRHKITKRGQNVTFRCDPISEHNRLYWYRQTLGQGPEFLTYFQNEAQLEKSRLLSDRFSAERPKGSFSTLEIQRTEQGDSAMYLCASSPRGRLGNTIYFGEGSWLTVV.

In nucleotides, the CDR3 is TGCAGCGTTACTGTAACTGAAGCTTTCTTT. Its protein is CSVTVTEAFF. The chain employs TRBV29-1 and TRBJ1-1; D unresolved. V shed 5 bases and J shed 5 bases, with 6 bases lying between them. Germline-derived CDR1 and CDR2 are SQVTM and ANQGSEA. This CDR3 has 10 amino acids.

The chain links TRBV9 to TRBJ2-7, with 8 bases fitting TRBD1. CDR3 size: 16 residues. The germline V gene has CDR1 SGDLS and CDR2 YYNGEE. Losses at the gene ends were 4 bases for V and 6 bases for J; bases not matched to a gene: 15. The CDR3 region is CASSFSTGALVGEQYF. The DNA of the CDR3 is TGTGCCAGCAGCTTCTCGACAGGGGCCCTTGTTGGCGAGCAGTACTTC.

V usage is TRBV5-1 and J usage is TRBJ2-7; either TRBD1 or TRBD2 may fit D (6 bases each). V lost 2 bases, J lost 3 bases, and 15 bases lay in between. The CDR3 totals 15 residues. Germline V gives CDR1 SGHRS, CDR2 YFSETQ. The CDR3 DNA reads TGCGCCAGCAGCTTACGGACGGGGGCGGACTACGAGCAGTACTTC. As protein: CASSLRTGADYEQYF.

V usage is TRBV4-1 and J usage is TRBJ1-2; no clear D. Germline CDR1 MGHRA, CDR2 YSYEKL. V dropped 5 bases and J dropped 4 bases, with 14 bases sitting between them. There are 14 residues in the CDR3. CDR3 DNA sequence: TGCGCCAGCAGCGAGTTAGGAGGTTCCTATGGCTACACCTTC. Encoded protein: CASSELGGSYGYTF.

This clone appeared a single time. The gene calls are TRBV6-5 and TRBJ1-3; the match to TRBD1 covers 7 bases. After removal of 8 bases from V and 0 bases from J, the junction contained 1 base not matched to a gene. Looked up from germline, CDR1 is MNHEY and CDR2 is SVGAGI. This CDR3 contains 13 residues. Here the CDR3 reads CASRDSSGNTIYF. The CDR3 DNA reads TGTGCCAGCCGGGACAGCTCTGGAAACACCATATATTTT.

This clone was observed a few times. The rearrangement links TRBV6-5 to TRBJ1-5, with unresolved D. The length of the CDR3 is 13 residues. Trimming removed 4 bases from V and 7 bases from J, with 11 bases in between. Looked up from germline, CDR1 is MNHEY and CDR2 is SVGAGI. CDR3 sequence reads: CASSSTADQPQHF. CDR3 DNA sequence: TGTGCCAGCAGTTCTACGGCCGACCAGCCCCAGCATTTT.

V and J are TRBV4-3 and TRBJ2-2, with a possible D match to TRBD1 (6 bases). The CDR3 runs 15 residues. In germline, CDR1 is LGHNA, CDR2 YSLEER. The ends were cut back, 2 bases at V and 5 bases at J, with 12 bases in the middle. In DNA form, the CDR3 reads TGCGCCAGCAGCCAAAGACAGGCTGGAACCGGGGAGCTGTTTTTT. It specifies CASSQRQAGTGELFF.

A remark on this clone: This sample includes further DNA sequences coding for the same CDR3. The chain links TRBV27 to TRBJ2-5; D ambiguous. Trimming removed 3 bases at V and 5 bases at J, with 4 bases between. Per the germline V gene, CDR1 is MNHEY and CDR2 is SMNVEV (reference sequence). The CDR3 consists of 11 residues. CDR3 protein: CASSLGETQYF. The CDR3 region has the DNA TGTGCCAGCAGTTTGGGGGAGACCCAGTACTTC.

The gene calls are TRBV9 and TRBJ1-5; unclear D gene. Germline V gene sequence: CDR1 SGDLS, CDR2 YYNGEE. V dropped 0 bases and J dropped 1 base, with 5 bases sitting between them. The CDR3 consists of 14 residues. CDR3 DNA: TGTGCCAGCAGCGTAGCTGGAAGCAATCAGCCCCAGCATTTT. Translation: CASSVAGSNQPQHF.

Of note for this clone: Mismatch with germline at one junction end may stem from a read error. The V call is TRBV11-2, the J call TRBJ2-5; a possible D gene is TRBD1 (5 bases). The CDR3 extends over 14 amino acids. The V gene's germline CDR1 is SGHAT and CDR2 FQNNGV. CDR3 nucleotides: TGTGCCAGCAGCTTACTGGCAGGGCAAGTGACCCAGTACTTC. It encodes CASSLLAGQVTQYF.

V usage is TRBV15 and J usage is TRBJ2-7; D may be TRBD1 or TRBD2 (5 bases each). V lost 4 bases and J lost 1, with 8 bases in between. From germline, CDR1 is LNHNV and CDR2 YYDKDF (reference sequence). The CDR3 runs to 13 residues. The CDR3 bases are TGTGCCACCAGCAAGGGACGGTCCTACGAGCAGTACTTC. It codes for CATSKGRSYEQYF.

This rearrangement joins TRBV5-1 to TRBJ2-5, with 14 bases fitting TRBD2. This CDR3 spans 16 amino acids. Germline V lookup: CDR1 SGHRS, CDR2 YFSETQ. The V gene end was trimmed by 4 bases and the J gene end by 5 bases; junction bases not matched to a gene: 7. The CDR3 loop is CASSLGLAGEMETQYF. The CDR3 DNA sequence: TGCGCCAGCAGCCTGGGACTAGCGGGGGAAATGGAGACCCAGTACTTC.

The chain has TRBV15 and TRBJ2-2, with 7 bases lining up with TRBD2. CDR1 and CDR2 (germline): LNHNV, YYDKDF (reference sequence). Losses at the gene ends were 4 bases for V and 3 bases for J; bases not matched to a gene: 11. CDR3 length equals 17 residues. CDR3 residues: CATSKGGTTSDTGELFF. CDR3 coding DNA: TGTGCCACCAGCAAAGGTGGGACTACCAGTGACACCGGGGAGCTGTTTTTT.

This clone was counted a single time. The chain recombines TRBV7-9 with TRBJ2-7; tentatively, D is TRBD1 (5 bases). From germline, CDR1 is SEHNR and CDR2 FQNEAQ (reference sequence). V shed 5 bases and J shed 2 bases, with 7 bases lying between them. The CDR3 totals 12 residues. CDR3 bases: TGTGCCAGCAGCCGACAGCCCTACGAGCAGTACTTC. Amino acid sequence: CASSRQPYEQYF.

In this sample, this clone turned up a few times. J is TRBJ2-7 and V is TRBV19; 8 positions agree with TRBD1. The length of the CDR3 is 14 residues. V shed 5 bases, J shed 2 bases, and the junction held 5 bases outside the gene matches. In germline, CDR1 is LNHDA, CDR2 SQIVND (reference sequence). CDR3 region: CASSLQGATYEQYF. In nucleotides, the CDR3 is TGTGCCAGTAGTCTTCAGGGGGCCACCTACGAGCAGTACTTC. Drawing the rest from reference TRBV19 and TRBJ2-7, the complete variable domain is DGGITQSPKYLFRKEGQNVTLSCEQNLNHDAMYWYRQDPGQGLRLIYYSQIVNDFQKGDIAEGYSVSREKKESFPLTVTSAQKNPTAFYLCASSLQGATYEQYFGPGTRLTVT.

The chain carries TRBV30 and TRBJ2-1, with 7 nucleotides matching TRBD2. The V gene's germline CDR1 is GTSNPN and CDR2 SVGIG (reference sequence). Unmatched junction bases numbered 6, after V lost 8 bases and J lost 2 bases. The CDR3 consists of 13 residues. The CDR3 sequence: CAGTGTTYNEQFF. CDR3 nucleotide sequence: TGTGCCGGGACCGGGACTACCTACAATGAGCAGTTCTTC.

The chain carries TRBV29-1 and TRBJ1-2; possible D gene TRBD1, 5 bases. CDR3 length: 12 residues. The V end was cut by 3 bases, the J end by 8 bases, with 13 bases between. CDR1 is SQVTM and CDR2 is ANQGSEA in the germline V gene. CDR3 in DNA: TGCAGCGTTGACAGGGTTCCAAGCGGCTACACCTTC. Translating it yields CSVDRVPSGYTF.

This clone was seen only once. The CDR3 sequence: CASSFGGGGNQPQHF. In DNA form, the CDR3 reads TGTGCCAGCAGCTTTGGGGGCGGAGGCAATCAGCCCCAGCATTTT. V is TRBV5-6 and J is TRBJ1-5, with TRBD1 as a possible D gene (6 bases). The germline V and J ends were trimmed by 2 bases and 2 bases, with 11 bases remaining between them. This CDR3 is built from 15 residues. Germline V gene lookup returns CDR1 SGHDT and CDR2 YYEEEE.

The V call is TRBV9, the J call TRBJ1-6, with 7 bases matching TRBD1. J was trimmed by 7 bases and V by 1 base; bases with no gene match: 2. The V gene's germline CDR1 is SGDLS and CDR2 YYNGEE. This CDR3 comprises 14 residues. CDR3 DNA: TGTGCCAGCAGCGTAACAGGGGACAATTCACCCCTCCACTTT. Translation gives CASSVTGDNSPLHF.

In its sample, this clone was seen a few times. The chain carries TRBV4-1 and TRBJ2-2; D may be TRBD1 (5 bases). V lost 4 bases and J 0 bases, leaving 9 bases between the germline ends. The CDR3 is 15 residues long. Germline V gene data show CDR1 as MGHRA and CDR2 as YSYEKL. CDR3 sequence (DNA): TGCGCCAGCAGCCGAGGACATTCGAACACCGGGGAGCTGTTTTTT. Translated, it gives CASSRGHSNTGELFF.

This rearrangement joins TRBV29-1 to TRBJ1-2; D possibly corresponds to TRBD1 (5 bases). The CDR3 consists of 12 residues. The V and J ends lost 5 bases and 4 bases respectively, with 11 bases between them. The germline gives CDR1 SQVTM, CDR2 ANQGSEA. The CDR3 sequence is CSVRSGGYGYTF. CDR3 sequence (DNA): TGCAGCGTTCGATCGGGGGGCTATGGCTACACCTTC.

This clone turned up a few times. The J gene is TRBJ2-5, the V gene TRBV7-2; the match to TRBD2 covers 7 bases. Germline values: CDR1 SGHTA, CDR2 FQGNSA. The CDR3 is made up of 15 amino acids. J gave up 2 bases and V 0 bases, and 3 bases lay outside the gene matches. The CDR3 protein is CASSLAGGGQETQYF. The CDR3 DNA reads TGTGCCAGCAGCTTAGCGGGCGGGGGTCAAGAGACCCAGTACTTC.

The chain has TRBV7-2 and TRBJ2-7; D is possibly TRBD1 (6 bases). Between the trimmed V and J ends, which lost 1 base and 6 bases, there was a span of 10 bases. CDR3 length: 13 amino acids. Per the germline V gene, CDR1 is SGHTA and CDR2 is FQGNSA. This CDR3 reads CASSLDRVAEQYF. The CDR3 bases are TGTGCCAGCAGCTTAGACAGGGTGGCCGAGCAGTACTTC.

This clone was seen only once. The genes are TRBV5-1 and TRBJ1-1; no clear D. Trimming pared 0 bases from V and 1 base from J, leaving 7 bases between. Germline values: CDR1 SGHRS, CDR2 YFSETQ. This CDR3 is 14 amino acids long. CDR3 loop: CASSLVNSNTEAFF. The CDR3 DNA is TGCGCCAGCAGCTTGGTTAACTCGAACACTGAAGCTTTCTTT.

This clone was found a few times. This chain links TRBV4-2 with TRBJ2-5, with 10 positions matching TRBD2. The length of the CDR3 is 18 residues. Germline-derived CDR1 and CDR2 are LGHNA and YNFKEQ. V gave up 5 bases and J gave up 5 bases; unmatched junction bases: 17. The DNA for the CDR3 is TGTGCCAGCAGCGAAGCCCATTCCCAGCGGGGGGGCCATGAGACCCAGTACTTC. It encodes CASSEAHSQRGGHETQYF.

This rearrangement joins TRBV29-1 to TRBJ2-5; D might be TRBD2 (5 bases). The CDR3 has 13 residues. Germline V gene sequence: CDR1 SQVTM, CDR2 ANQGSEA. The V and J ends lost 4 bases and 5 bases respectively, with 14 bases between them. CDR3 protein: CSVVRDRGETQYF. The CDR3 DNA is TGCAGCGTTGTTCGGGATCGAGGGGAGACCCAGTACTTC. Using reference TRBV29-1 and TRBJ2-5 for the parts outside the CDR3, the full variable domain is SAVISQKPSRDICQRGTSLTIQCQVDSQVTMMFWYRQQPGQSLTLIATANQGSEATYESGFVIDKFPISRPNLTFSTLTVSNMSPEDSSIYLCSVVRDRGETQYFGPGTRLLVL.